This T cell receptor (beta chain) originates from a study of T cell responses to AZD1222 COVID-19 vaccine. CDR3 length: 18 residues. The table came from immunoSEQ multiplex PCR; TCRdb's copy has only in-frame clones and leaves some out. The table includes 70,000 or so clones, 83% detected once. V and J are TRBV21-1 and TRBJ1-3; TRBD1, the table's D call, was not compared with the DNA. TRBV21-1 is tagged as a pseudogene. This TCR derives from an adult who received the AZD1222 COVID-19 vaccine. Sequencing was performed on peripheral blood, taken 28 days after the second AZD1222 dose. CDR3 sequence (DNA): TGTGCCAGCAGCAAAGCTACAGGGAAGGACGGGGCTGGAAACACCATATATTTT. Its protein is CASSKATGKDGAGNTIYF.